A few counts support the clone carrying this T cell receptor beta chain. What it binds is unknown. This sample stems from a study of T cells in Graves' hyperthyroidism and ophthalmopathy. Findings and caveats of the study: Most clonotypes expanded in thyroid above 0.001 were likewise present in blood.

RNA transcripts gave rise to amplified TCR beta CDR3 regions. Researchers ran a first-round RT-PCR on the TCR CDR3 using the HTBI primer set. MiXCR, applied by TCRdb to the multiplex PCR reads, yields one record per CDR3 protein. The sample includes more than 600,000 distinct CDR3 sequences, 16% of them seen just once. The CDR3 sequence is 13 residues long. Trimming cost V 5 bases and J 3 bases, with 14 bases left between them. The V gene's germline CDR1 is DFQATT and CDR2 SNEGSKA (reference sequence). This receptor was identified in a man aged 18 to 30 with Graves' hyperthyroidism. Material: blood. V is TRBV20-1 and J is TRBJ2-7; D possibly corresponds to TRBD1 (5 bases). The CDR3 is CSAARTKVYEQYF. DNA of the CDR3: TGCAGTGCTGCGAGGACAAAGGTCTACGAGCAGTACTTC.